These 15 T cell receptor beta chains share one sample of origin, sequenced in a study of blood T cell repertoires in COVID-19. Libraries were prepared by immunoSEQ multiplex PCR; TCRdb keeps only in-frame clonotypes and omits some of them. The repertoire holds approximately 65,000 clones, with 86% as singletons. Sequenced material: peripheral blood. All receptors come from a man aged 50 or older with acute or convalescent COVID-19.

The gene calls are TRBV24-1 and TRBJ2-5; 11 nucleotides align to TRBD2. CDR3 length equals 15 residues. J was trimmed by 1 base and V by 6 bases; bases with no gene match: 3. Germline V lookup: CDR1 KGHDR, CDR2 SFDVKD. The CDR3 spells CATSRLAGLQETQYF. The DNA of the CDR3 is TGTGCCACCAGTAGACTAGCGGGGCTCCAAGAGACCCAGTACTTC.

This clone was recorded once. The J gene is TRBJ1-5, the V gene TRBV12-3 or TRBV12-4, with D perhaps matching TRBD1 (5 bases). CDR3 size: 13 residues. V was trimmed by 9 bases and J by 7 bases, leaving 16 bases between them. The CDR3 region is CASLGTGDQPQHF. The CDR3 DNA reads TGTGCCAGTCTGGGAACAGGAGACCAGCCCCAGCATTTT.

The genes are TRBV9 and TRBJ2-1; TRBD2 is a possible D gene (6 bases). V was cut by 0 bases and J by 6 bases, with 19 bases left in between. Germline CDR1 SGDLS, CDR2 YYNGEE. The CDR3 is made up of 17 amino acids. CDR3 in amino acids: CASSVVGGWVSANEQFF. The DNA for the CDR3 is TGTGCCAGCAGCGTAGTGGGGGGTTGGGTTTCGGCCAATGAGCAGTTCTTC.

This chain links TRBV6-5 with TRBJ2-2, with TRBD1 as a possible D gene (6 bases). The length of the CDR3 is 13 residues. V dropped 8 bases and J dropped 7 bases, with 14 bases sitting between them. Germline V gives CDR1 MNHEY, CDR2 SVGAGI. CDR3 loop: CASYKGGIGELFF. The CDR3 nucleotides read TGTGCCAGCTATAAAGGGGGAATCGGGGAGCTGTTTTTT.

This chain joins TRBV27 and TRBJ2-1; maybe TRBD1 (6 bases). The CDR3 covers 16 residues. Trimming pared 10 bases from V and 4 bases from J, leaving 23 bases between. Looked up from germline, CDR1 is MNHEY and CDR2 is SMNVEV (reference sequence). As DNA, the CDR3 is TGTGCCAACGGGCCGAGAAGGGGCACAGGGTACAATGAGCAGTTCTTC. This sequence encodes CANGPRRGTGYNEQFF.

The CDR3 DNA reads as TGTGCCAGCAGCTTACAGGGGACTAATTCACCCCTCCACTTT. Residues: CASSLQGTNSPLHF. The chain couples TRBV5-6 to TRBJ1-6; 7 bases match TRBD1. Looked up from germline, CDR1 is SGHDT and CDR2 is YYEEEE. The length of the CDR3 is 14 residues. V shed 2 bases, J shed 6 bases, and the junction held 2 bases outside the gene matches.

The chain joins TRBV5-1 to TRBJ2-3, with 8 bases that match TRBD2. Germline V gene sequence: CDR1 SGHRS, CDR2 YFSETQ. This CDR3 is built from 16 residues. The trim removed 2 bases at V and 4 bases at J, leaving 9 bases unmatched. This CDR3 is CASSLLLAGGSDTQYF. The CDR3 DNA sequence: TGCGCCAGCAGCTTATTGTTGGCGGGGGGTTCAGATACGCAGTATTTT.

The chain carries TRBV6-7 and TRBJ2-7; TRBD2 is a possible D gene (6 bases). TRBV6-7 is treated as an ORF (open reading frame) with a function not yet certain. The ends were cut back, 1 base at V and 2 bases at J, with 12 bases in the middle. The CDR3 totals 15 residues. CDR3 coding DNA: TGTGCCAGCAGTTACTTGCCGGGAGCCCCCTACGAGCAGTACTTC. Its protein is CASSYLPGAPYEQYF.

The gene calls are TRBV19 and TRBJ2-3; weak D call: TRBD2 (6 bases). CDR1 and CDR2 from the germline V gene are LNHDA and SQIVND (reference sequence). CDR3 length: 15 amino acids. V lost 5 bases, J lost 4 bases, and 16 bases lay in between. CDR3 amino acids: CASSDYAGSPDTQYF. The CDR3, as DNA: TGTGCCAGTAGTGACTACGCGGGGAGCCCAGATACGCAGTATTTT.

The chain recombines TRBV10-1 with TRBJ1-1, with 7 bases that match TRBD1. CDR1 and CDR2 from the germline V gene are WNHNN and SYGVQD (reference sequence). The CDR3 is made up of 14 amino acids. Unmatched junction bases numbered 6, after V lost 4 bases and J lost 4 bases. In DNA, the CDR3 is TGCGCCAGCAGTGGAGACAGGGAAATCACTGAAGCTTTCTTT. Protein product: CASSGDREITEAFF.

This chain joins TRBV24-1 and TRBJ2-2; the D gene is possibly TRBD1 (5 bases). Between the trimmed V and J ends, which lost 4 bases and 5 bases, there was a span of 19 bases. CDR3 length: 17 amino acids. The germline V gene has CDR1 KGHDR and CDR2 SFDVKD. The CDR3 here is CATSDPLRSAGTGELFF. The CDR3 nucleotides read TGTGCCACCAGTGACCCCTTAAGATCGGCAGGGACCGGGGAGCTGTTTTTT.

This rearrangement joins TRBV28 to TRBJ2-2; TRBD2 matches 8 bases. The germline gives CDR1 MDHEN, CDR2 SYDVKM. V was clipped by 3 bases and J by 4 bases; unmatched bases: 7. There are 16 residues in the CDR3. The CDR3 coding sequence is TGTGCCAGCAGTTTTGCGGGGGGCTCTGGCACCGGGGAGCTGTTTTTT. Encoded protein: CASSFAGGSGTGELFF. The full variable domain, rest sourced from reference TRBV28 and TRBJ2-2, is DVKVTQSSRYLVKRTGEKVFLECVQDMDHENMFWYRQDPGLGLRLIYFSYDVKMKEKGDIPEGYSVSREKKERFSLILESASTNQTSMYLCASSFAGGSGTGELFFGEGSRLTVL.

This clone turned up a few times. The rearrangement uses TRBV30 and TRBJ2-2; D uncertain. CDR3 size: 12 residues. V lost 7 bases and J lost 5, with 11 bases in between. CDR1 is GTSNPN, CDR2 SVGIG, per germline (reference sequence). The chain's CDR3 is CASHTETGELFF. The CDR3 DNA sequence: TGTGCCTCCCACACAGAGACCGGGGAGCTGTTTTTT.

The V call is TRBV6-5, the J call TRBJ1-5; D is unresolved. CDR1 and CDR2 from the germline V gene are MNHEY and SVGAGI. CDR3 length: 15 residues. V gave up 2 bases and J gave up 0 bases, with 8 bases separating them. The CDR3 loop reads CASSYTQNSNQPQHF. In DNA, the CDR3 is TGTGCCAGCAGTTACACACAGAATAGCAATCAGCCCCAGCATTTT.

This sequence joins TRBV5-4 and TRBJ1-2, with TRBD1 matching over 7 bases. V trimming: 6 bases; J trimming: 8 bases; junction bases outside the gene matches: 16. The CDR3 is 15 amino acids. Germline assignment: CDR1 SGHNT and CDR2 YYREEE (reference sequence). The CDR3 DNA reads as TGTGCCAGCACCCCGTTAGAGGGGGCGGGAGGAGGCTACACCTTC. Its translation: CASTPLEGAGGGYTF.